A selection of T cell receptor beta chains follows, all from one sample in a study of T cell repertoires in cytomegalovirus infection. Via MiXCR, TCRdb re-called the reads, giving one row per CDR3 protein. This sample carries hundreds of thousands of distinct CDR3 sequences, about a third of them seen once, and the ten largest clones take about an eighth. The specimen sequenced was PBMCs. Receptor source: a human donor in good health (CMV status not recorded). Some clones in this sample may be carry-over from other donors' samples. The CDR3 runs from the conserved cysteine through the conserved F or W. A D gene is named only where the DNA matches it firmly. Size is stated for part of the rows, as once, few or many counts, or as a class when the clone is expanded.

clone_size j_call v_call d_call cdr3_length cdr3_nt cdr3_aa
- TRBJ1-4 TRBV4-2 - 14 TGTGCCACCAACCCGGGACATGGATATGAAAAACTGTTTTTT CATNPGHGYEKLFF
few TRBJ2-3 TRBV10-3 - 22 TGTGCCATCAGTGAGTTCCTCGAGTCGGGGAGAGTGGCGGGGGCCGGTGGAGATACGCAGTATTTT CAISEFLESGRVAGAGGDTQYF
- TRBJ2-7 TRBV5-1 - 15 TGCGCCAGCAGCTTCGGGCAGGGCACAACCTACGAGCAGTACTTC CASSFGQGTTYEQYF
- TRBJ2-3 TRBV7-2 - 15 TGTGCCAGCAGCTTCTCCGGCTCTAGCACAGATACGCAGTATTTT CASSFSGSSTDTQYF
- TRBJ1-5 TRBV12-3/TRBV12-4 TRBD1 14 TGTGCCAGCAGTCTGACAGGGGAAATGCAGCCCCAGCATTTT CASSLTGEMQPQHF
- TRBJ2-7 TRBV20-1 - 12 TGCAGTGCTAGAGGGGGGGCGTCAGAGCAGTACTTC CSARGGASEQYF
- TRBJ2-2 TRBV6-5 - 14 TGTGCCAGCAGCTACGGGATGAACACCGGGGAGCTGTTTTTT CASSYGMNTGELFF
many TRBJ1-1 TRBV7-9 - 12 TGTGCCAGCAGCTCCCAGGGGCTTGAAGCTTTCTTT CASSSQGLEAFF
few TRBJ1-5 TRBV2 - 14 TGTGCCAGCAGTGAAGGGGCTGGCAATCAGCCCCAGCATTTT CASSEGAGNQPQHF
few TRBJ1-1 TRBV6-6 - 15 TGTGCCAGCAGTGTGGTCATGGAGGGGAACACTGAAGCTTTCTTT CASSVVMEGNTEAFF
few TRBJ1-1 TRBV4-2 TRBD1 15 TGTGCCAGCAGCCAGTTCCAGGGGGTGAACACTGAAGCTTTCTTT CASSQFQGVNTEAFF
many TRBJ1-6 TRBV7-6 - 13 TGTGCCAGCAGCGCCGGGACGAATTCACCCCTCCACTTT CASSAGTNSPLHF
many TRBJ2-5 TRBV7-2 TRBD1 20 TGTGCCAGCAGCTTATCCGCATTACTCCGGGACAGGGGGTCTCGAGAGACCCAGTACTTC CASSLSALLRDRGSRETQYF
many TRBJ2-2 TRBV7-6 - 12 TGTGCCAGCAGCGGGGCCACCGGGGAGCTGTTTTTT CASSGATGELFF
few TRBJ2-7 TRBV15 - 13 TGTGCCACCAGCAGGCCCGACACCTACGAGCAGTACTTC CATSRPDTYEQYF
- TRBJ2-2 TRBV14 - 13 TGTGCCAGCAGCCAAGAGATGGGACGGGAGCTGTTTTTT CASSQEMGRELFF
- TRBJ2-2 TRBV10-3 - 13 TGTGCCATCAGTGTGGAGGGCACCGGGGAGCTGTTTTTT CAISVEGTGELFF
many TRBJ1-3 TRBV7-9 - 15 TGTGCCACCCAAAAAGAAGTGGGAAGTGGAAACACCATATATTTT CATQKEVGSGNTIYF
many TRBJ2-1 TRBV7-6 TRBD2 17 TGTGCCAGCAGCTTAGGGGCTAGCGGGGGCCCGTACAATGAGCAGTTCTTC CASSLGASGGPYNEQFF
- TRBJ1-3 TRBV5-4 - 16 TGTGCCAGCAGCCCGCATAGGGGGTCGACGGGAAACACCATATATTTT CASSPHRGSTGNTIYF
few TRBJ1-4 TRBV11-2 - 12 TGTGCCAGCAGGTCCGGCGGGGAAAAACTGTTTTTT CASRSGGEKLFF
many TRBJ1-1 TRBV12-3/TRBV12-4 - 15 TGTGCCAGCAGTTTCCCACCTGGAGGGCACACTGAAGCTTTCTTT CASSFPPGGHTEAFF
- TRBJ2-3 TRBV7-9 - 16 TGTGCCAGCAGCGTAAAGGTCGGCTCTAGCACAGATACGCAGTATTTT CASSVKVGSSTDTQYF
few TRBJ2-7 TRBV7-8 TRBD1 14 TGTGCCAGCAGCTTATATCAGGGGGCCTACGAGCAGTACTTC CASSLYQGAYEQYF
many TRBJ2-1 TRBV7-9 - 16 TGTGCCAGCAGCTCGCCCGTTGGGGGCAAATACAATGAGCAGTTCTTC CASSSPVGGKYNEQFF
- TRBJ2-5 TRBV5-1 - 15 TGCGCCAGCAGCTTGGGGGAGGCCCGCCCAGAGACCCAGTACTTC CASSLGEARPETQYF
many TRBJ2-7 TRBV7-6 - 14 TGTGCCAGCAGCTTAGGCCACCGCTCCTACGAGCAGTACTTC CASSLGHRSYEQYF
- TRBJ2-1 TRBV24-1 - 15 TGTACCACCAGTGATATCGACCTGGCTGACAATGAGCAGTTCTTC CTTSDIDLADNEQFF
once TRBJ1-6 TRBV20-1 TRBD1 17 TGCAGTGCTAGATGGGGACAGGTGAAAATCTATAATTCACCCCTCCACTTT CSARWGQVKIYNSPLHF
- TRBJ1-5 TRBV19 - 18 TGTGCCAGTAGTCAAGGGGGGCATATGTATAGAGGCAATCAGCCCCAGCATTTT CASSQGGHMYRGNQPQHF
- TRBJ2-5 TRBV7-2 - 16 TGTGCCAGCAGCCCCCAAGGGGGGCGGACCCAAGAGACCCAGTACTTC CASSPQGGRTQETQYF
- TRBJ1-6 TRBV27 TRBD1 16 TGTGCCAGCAGTTCCCCATTCGGACAGGGGAGTTCACCCCTCCACTTT CASSSPFGQGSSPLHF
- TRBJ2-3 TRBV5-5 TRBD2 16 TGTGCCAGCAGCTCCTCGGGACTAGCGGGTGCAGATACGCAGTATTTT CASSSSGLAGADTQYF
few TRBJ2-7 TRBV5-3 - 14 TGTGCCAGCAGCCCTCCCGTGGACTTCTACGAGCAGTACTTC CASSPPVDFYEQYF
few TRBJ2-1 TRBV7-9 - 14 TGTGCCAGCAGCTTAGATTCGGGAAACAATGAGCAGTTCTTC CASSLDSGNNEQFF
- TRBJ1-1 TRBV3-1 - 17 TGTGCCAGCAGCCCCCGCCGGAGGGGCTCCATGAACACTGAAGCTTTCTTT CASSPRRRGSMNTEAFF
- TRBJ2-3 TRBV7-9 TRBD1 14 TGTGCCAGCAGCTCCGAAGGGGGCGAAGATACGCAGTATTTT CASSSEGGEDTQYF
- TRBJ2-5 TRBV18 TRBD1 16 TGTGCCAGCTCACCCGGACAGGGGGGCCACCAAGAGACCCAGTACTTC CASSPGQGGHQETQYF
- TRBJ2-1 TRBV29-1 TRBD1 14 TGCAGCGTTGAAGGGACAGGTGTTGTTAATGAGCAGTTCTTC CSVEGTGVVNEQFF
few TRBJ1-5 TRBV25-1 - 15 TGTGCCAGCAGTGAATTGGGGTCCTCGAATCAGCCCCAGCATTTT CASSELGSSNQPQHF
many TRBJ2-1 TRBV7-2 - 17 TGTGCCAGCAGCCAGTCGGGGGCTTTTCCACTGGGGAATGAGCAGTTCTTC CASSQSGAFPLGNEQFF
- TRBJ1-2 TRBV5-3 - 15 TGTGCCAGCAGCTCGGACGACCTCCCACTTAGGTTCTACACCTTC CASSSDDLPLRFYTF
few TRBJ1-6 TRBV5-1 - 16 TGCGCCAGCAGCTTGAACGAGGCAGGCCCAAATTCACCCCTCCACTTT CASSLNEAGPNSPLHF
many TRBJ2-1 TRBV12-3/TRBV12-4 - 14 TGTGCCAGCACCCCGGGAGACCCTTACAATGAGCAGTTCTTC CASTPGDPYNEQFF
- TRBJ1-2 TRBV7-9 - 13 TGTGCCAGCAGCCAAACCGGGACAAGTGGCTACACCTTC CASSQTGTSGYTF
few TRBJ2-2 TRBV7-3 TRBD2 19 TGTGCCAGCAGCCAACCTACGGGGGGGATCATGGCGAGCACCGGGGAGCTGTTTTTT CASSQPTGGIMASTGELFF
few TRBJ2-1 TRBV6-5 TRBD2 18 TGTGCCAGCAGGCCATCGCTGGTAGCGGGGGACCTCTACAATGAGCAGTTCTTC CASRPSLVAGDLYNEQFF
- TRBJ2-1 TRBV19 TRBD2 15 TGTGCCAGTAGTATAGCGGGGGGTCGCTTGGGTGAGCAGTTCTTC CASSIAGGRLGEQFF
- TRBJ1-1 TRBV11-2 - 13 TGTGCCAGCAGCCAGGCGACGGACACTGAAGCTTTCTTT CASSQATDTEAFF
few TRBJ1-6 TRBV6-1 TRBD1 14 TGTGCCAGCCACCCCGGGACAGGCCCTTCGTCCCTCCACTTT CASHPGTGPSSLHF
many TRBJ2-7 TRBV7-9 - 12 TGTGCCAGCAGCACTAGACACTACGAGCAGTACTTC CASSTRHYEQYF
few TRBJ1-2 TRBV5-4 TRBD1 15 TGTGCCAGCAGCTTGGCGGCAGGGGGCGCATATGGCTACACCTTC CASSLAAGGAYGYTF